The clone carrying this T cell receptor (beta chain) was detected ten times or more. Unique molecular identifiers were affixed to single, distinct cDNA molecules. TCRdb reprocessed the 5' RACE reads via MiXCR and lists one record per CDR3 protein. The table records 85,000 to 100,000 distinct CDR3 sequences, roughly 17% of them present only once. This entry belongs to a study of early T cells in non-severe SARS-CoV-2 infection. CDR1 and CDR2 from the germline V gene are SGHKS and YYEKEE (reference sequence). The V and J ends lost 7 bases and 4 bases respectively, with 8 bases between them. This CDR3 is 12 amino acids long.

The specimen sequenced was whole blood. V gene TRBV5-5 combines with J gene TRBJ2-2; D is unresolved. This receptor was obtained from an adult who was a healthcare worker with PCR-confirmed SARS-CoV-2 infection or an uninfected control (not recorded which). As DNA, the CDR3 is TGTGCCAGCGGCCGGGCCACCGGGGAGCTGTTTTTT. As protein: CASGRATGELFF.